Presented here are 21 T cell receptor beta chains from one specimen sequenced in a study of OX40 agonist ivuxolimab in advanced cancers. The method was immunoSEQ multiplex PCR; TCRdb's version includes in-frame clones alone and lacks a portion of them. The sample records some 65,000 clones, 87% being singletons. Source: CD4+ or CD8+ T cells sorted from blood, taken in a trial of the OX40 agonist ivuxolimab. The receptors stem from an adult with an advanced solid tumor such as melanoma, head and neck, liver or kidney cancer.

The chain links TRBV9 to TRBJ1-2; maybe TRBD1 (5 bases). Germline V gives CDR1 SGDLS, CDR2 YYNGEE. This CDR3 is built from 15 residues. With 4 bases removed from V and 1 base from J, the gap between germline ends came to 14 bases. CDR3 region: CASSKAGPSNYGYTF. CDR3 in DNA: TGTGCCAGCAGCAAAGCGGGGCCCAGTAACTATGGCTACACCTTC. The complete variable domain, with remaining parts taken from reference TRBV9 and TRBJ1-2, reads DSGVTQTPKHLITATGQRVTLRCSPRSGDLSVYWYQQSLDQGLQFLIQYYNGEERAKGNILERFSAQQFPDLHSELNLSSLELGDSALYFCASSKAGPSNYGYTFGSGTRLTVV.

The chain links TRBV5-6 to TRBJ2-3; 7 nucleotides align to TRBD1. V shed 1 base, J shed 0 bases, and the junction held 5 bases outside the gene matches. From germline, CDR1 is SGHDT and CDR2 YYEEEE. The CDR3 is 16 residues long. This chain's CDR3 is CASSLYRGRSTDTQYF. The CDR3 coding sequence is TGTGCCAGCAGCTTGTATAGGGGGCGGAGCACAGATACGCAGTATTTT.

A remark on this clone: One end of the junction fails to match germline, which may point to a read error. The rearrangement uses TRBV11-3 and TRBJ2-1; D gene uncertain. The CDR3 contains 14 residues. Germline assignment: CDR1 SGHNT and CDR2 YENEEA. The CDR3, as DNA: TGTGTCAGCAGCTTAGCTGTTCCCTACAATGAGCAGTTCTTC. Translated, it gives CVSSLAVPYNEQFF.

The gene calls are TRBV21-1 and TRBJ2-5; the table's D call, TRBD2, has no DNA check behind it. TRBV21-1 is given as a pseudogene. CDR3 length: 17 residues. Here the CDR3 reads CASSTTGLAGSRETQYF. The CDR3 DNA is TGTGCCAGCAGCACAACGGGACTAGCGGGGTCCCGAGAGACCCAGTACTTC.

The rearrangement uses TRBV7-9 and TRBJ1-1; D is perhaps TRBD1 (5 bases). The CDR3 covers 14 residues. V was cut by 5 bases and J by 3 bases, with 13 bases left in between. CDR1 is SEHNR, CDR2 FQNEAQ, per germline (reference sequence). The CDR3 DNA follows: TGTGCCAGCAGCCCCCGTGGGGACGACACTGAAGCTTTCTTT. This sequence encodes CASSPRGDDTEAFF.

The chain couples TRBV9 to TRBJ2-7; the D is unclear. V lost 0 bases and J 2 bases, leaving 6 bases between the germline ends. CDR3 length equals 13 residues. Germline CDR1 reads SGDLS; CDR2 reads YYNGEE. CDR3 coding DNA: TGTGCCAGCAGCGTAGGGGGTCCCTACGAGCAGTACTTC. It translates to CASSVGGPYEQYF. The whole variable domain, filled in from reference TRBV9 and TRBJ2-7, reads DSGVTQTPKHLITATGQRVTLRCSPRSGDLSVYWYQQSLDQGLQFLIQYYNGEERAKGNILERFSAQQFPDLHSELNLSSLELGDSALYFCASSVGGPYEQYFGPGTRLTVT.

This chain's CDR3 is CASSSGQGLHEQYF. The DNA of the CDR3 is TGTGCCAGCAGCTCGGGGCAGGGGCTCCACGAGCAGTACTTC. The chain recombines TRBV7-2 with TRBJ2-7, with D maybe TRBD1 (6 bases). The CDR3 runs 14 residues. CDR1 and CDR2 from the germline V gene are SGHTA and FQGNSA. The V and J ends lost 4 bases and 5 bases respectively, with 15 bases between them. Complete variable domain (other parts from reference TRBV7-2 and TRBJ2-7): GAGVSQSPSNKVTEKGKDVELRCDPISGHTALYWYRQSLGQGLEFLIYFQGNSAPDKSGLPSDRFSAERTGGSVSTLTIQRTQQEDSAVYLCASSSGQGLHEQYFGPGTRLTVT.

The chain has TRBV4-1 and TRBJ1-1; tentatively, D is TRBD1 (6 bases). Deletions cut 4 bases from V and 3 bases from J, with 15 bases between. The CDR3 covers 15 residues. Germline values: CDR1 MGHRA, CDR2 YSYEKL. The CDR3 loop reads CASSLAGRGDTEAFF. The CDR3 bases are TGCGCCAGCAGCCTGGCCGGGAGGGGGGACACTGAAGCTTTCTTT.

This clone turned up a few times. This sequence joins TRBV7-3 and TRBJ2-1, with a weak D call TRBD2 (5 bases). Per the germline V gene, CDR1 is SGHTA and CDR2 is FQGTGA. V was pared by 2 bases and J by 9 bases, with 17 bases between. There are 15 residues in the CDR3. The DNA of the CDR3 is TGTGCCAGCAGCTTAGTCCTAGCAGGACTCGGTGAGCAGTTCTTC. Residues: CASSLVLAGLGEQFF.

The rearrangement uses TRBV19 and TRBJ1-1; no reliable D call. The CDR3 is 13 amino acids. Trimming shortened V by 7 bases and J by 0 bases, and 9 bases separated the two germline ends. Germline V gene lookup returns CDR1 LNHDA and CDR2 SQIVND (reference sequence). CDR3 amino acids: CASTEGMNTEAFF. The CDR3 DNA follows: TGTGCCAGTACGGAGGGAATGAACACTGAAGCTTTCTTT. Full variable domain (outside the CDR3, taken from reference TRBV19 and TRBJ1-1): DGGITQSPKYLFRKEGQNVTLSCEQNLNHDAMYWYRQDPGQGLRLIYYSQIVNDFQKGDIAEGYSVSREKKESFPLTVTSAQKNPTAFYLCASTEGMNTEAFFGQGTRLTVV.

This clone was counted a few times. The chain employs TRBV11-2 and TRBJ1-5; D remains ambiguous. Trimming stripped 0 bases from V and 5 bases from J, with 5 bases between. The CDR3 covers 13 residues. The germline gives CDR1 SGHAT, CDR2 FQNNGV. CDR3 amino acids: CASSLDRDQPQHF. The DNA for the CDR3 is TGTGCCAGCAGCTTAGATCGCGATCAGCCCCAGCATTTT. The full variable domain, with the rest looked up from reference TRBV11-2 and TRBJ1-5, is EAGVAQSPRYKIIEKRQSVAFWCNPISGHATLYWYQQILGQGPKLLIQFQNNGVVDDSQLPKDRFSAERLKGVDSTLKIQPAKLEDSAVYLCASSLDRDQPQHFGDGTRLSIL.

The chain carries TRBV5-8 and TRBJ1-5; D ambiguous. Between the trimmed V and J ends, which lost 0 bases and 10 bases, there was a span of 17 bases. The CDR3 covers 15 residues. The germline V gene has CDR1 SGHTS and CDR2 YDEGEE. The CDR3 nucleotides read TGTGCCAGCAGCTTGGCGGACGGGAATGAACTCCCCCAGCATTTT. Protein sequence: CASSLADGNELPQHF.

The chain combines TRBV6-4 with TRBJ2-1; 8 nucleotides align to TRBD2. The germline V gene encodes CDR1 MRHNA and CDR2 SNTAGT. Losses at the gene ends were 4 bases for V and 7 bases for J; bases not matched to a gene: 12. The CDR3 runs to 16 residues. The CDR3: CASSAGLSGRGNEQFF. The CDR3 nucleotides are TGTGCCAGCAGTGCGGGGCTAAGCGGGAGAGGGAATGAGCAGTTCTTC.

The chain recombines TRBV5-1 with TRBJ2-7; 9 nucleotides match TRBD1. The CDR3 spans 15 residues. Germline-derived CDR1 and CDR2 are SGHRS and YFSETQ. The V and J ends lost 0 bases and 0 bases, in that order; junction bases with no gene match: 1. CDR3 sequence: CASSLGTGDSYEQYF. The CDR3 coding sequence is TGCGCCAGCAGCTTGGGGACAGGGGACTCCTACGAGCAGTACTTC. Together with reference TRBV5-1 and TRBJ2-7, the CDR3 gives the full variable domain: KAGVTQTPRYLIKTRGQQVTLSCSPISGHRSVSWYQQTPGQGLQFLFEYFSETQRNKGNFPGRFSGRQFSNSRSEMNVSTLELGDSALYLCASSLGTGDSYEQYFGPGTRLTVT.

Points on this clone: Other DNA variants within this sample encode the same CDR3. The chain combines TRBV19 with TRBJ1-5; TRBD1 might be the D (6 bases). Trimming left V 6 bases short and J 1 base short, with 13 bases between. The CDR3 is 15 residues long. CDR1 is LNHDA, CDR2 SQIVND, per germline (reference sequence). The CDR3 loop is CASRGGRGSNQPQHF. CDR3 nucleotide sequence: TGTGCCAGTAGGGGGGGCAGAGGCAGCAATCAGCCCCAGCATTTT.

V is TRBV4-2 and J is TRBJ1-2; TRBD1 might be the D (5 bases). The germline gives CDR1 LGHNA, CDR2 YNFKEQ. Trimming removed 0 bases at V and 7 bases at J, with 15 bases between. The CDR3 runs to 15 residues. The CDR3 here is CASSQEFQGERGYTF. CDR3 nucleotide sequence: TGTGCCAGCAGCCAAGAGTTCCAGGGAGAGCGTGGCTACACCTTC.

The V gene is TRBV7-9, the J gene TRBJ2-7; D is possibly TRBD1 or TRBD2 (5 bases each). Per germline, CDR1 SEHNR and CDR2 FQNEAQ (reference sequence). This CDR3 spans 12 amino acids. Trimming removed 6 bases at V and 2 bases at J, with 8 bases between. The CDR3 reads CASSGDPYEQYF. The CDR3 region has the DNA TGTGCCAGCAGTGGGGACCCCTACGAGCAGTACTTC.

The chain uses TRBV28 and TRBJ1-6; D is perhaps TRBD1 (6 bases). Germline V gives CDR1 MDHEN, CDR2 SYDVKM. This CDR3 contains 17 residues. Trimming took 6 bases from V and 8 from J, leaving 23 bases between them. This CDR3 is CASSKLPGQGWDSPLHF. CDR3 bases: TGTGCCAGCAGCAAACTCCCGGGGCAGGGGTGGGATTCACCCCTCCACTTT.

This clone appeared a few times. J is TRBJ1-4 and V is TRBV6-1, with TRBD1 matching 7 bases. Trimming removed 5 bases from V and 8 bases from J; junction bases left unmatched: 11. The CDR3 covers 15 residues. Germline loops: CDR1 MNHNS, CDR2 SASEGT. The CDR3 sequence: CASSFGQVQDEKLFF. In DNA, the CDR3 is TGTGCCAGCAGTTTCGGACAGGTTCAAGACGAAAAACTGTTTTTT.

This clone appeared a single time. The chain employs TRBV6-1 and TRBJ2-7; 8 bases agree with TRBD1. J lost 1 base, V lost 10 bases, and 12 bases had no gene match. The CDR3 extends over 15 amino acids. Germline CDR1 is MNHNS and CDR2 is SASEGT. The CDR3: CATSIPGGNSYEQYF. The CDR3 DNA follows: TGTGCCACCTCCATCCCAGGGGGCAATTCCTACGAGCAGTACTTC.

Here the CDR3 reads CASTPLKGANVLTF. In DNA form, the CDR3 reads TGTGCCAGCACCCCACTCAAGGGGGCCAACGTCCTGACTTTC. The V gene is TRBV2, the J gene TRBJ2-6, with D hard to call. The V gene's germline CDR1 is SNHLY and CDR2 FYNNEI. The CDR3 runs to 14 residues. The V and J ends lost 7 bases and 4 bases respectively, with 11 bases between them.